This TCR beta chain is drawn from a study of cytomegalovirus exposure and HLA in healthy donors. V was pared by 2 bases and J by 7 bases, with 5 bases between. Per germline, CDR1 MNHNY and CDR2 SVGAGI (reference sequence). This CDR3 comprises 12 residues. 13 Jbeta primers and 60 Vbeta primers were used for the PCR. Profiled with immunoSEQ multiplex PCR; TCRdb holds only in-frame clones, not every one. Of about 130,000 clones in the sample, about two thirds were seen once. The sample taken for sequencing was PBMCs. This receptor was taken from a man aged 40-55 years in good health and CMV-seropositive. The rearrangement joins TRBV6-6 to TRBJ1-4; no reliable D call. CDR3 sequence: CASSYTGEKLFF. The CDR3 DNA reads as TGTGCCAGCAGTTACACCGGTGAAAAACTGTTTTTT.